This T cell receptor (beta chain) is drawn from a study of blood T cell repertoires in COVID-19. Authors' analysis steps: Scientists estimated how many nucleated cells there were by amplifying reference gene primers. The data were produced by immunoSEQ multiplex PCR, yet TCRdb's version contains in-frame clones alone and is incomplete. Clone size and V and J calls were adopted from that table, with D and trimming inferred from the DNA. The data hold about 100,000 clones, with roughly 84% observed a single time. The CDR3 extends over 16 amino acids. Germline CDR1 and CDR2: SGDLS and YYNGEE. With V trimmed by 4 bases and J by 4 bases, 8 bases remained unmatched.

The chain links TRBV9 to TRBJ2-1; 10 positions agree with TRBD2. The TCR was taken from a man aged 30 to 45 in a cohort sampled during active COVID-19. Material: peripheral blood. The CDR3 loop is CASSPRSTSGYNEQFF. The CDR3 DNA sequence: TGTGCCAGCAGCCCCCGATCGACTAGCGGGTACAATGAGCAGTTCTTC.